This TCR beta chain was sequenced during a study of blood T cells in healthy people across ages (dated by TCRdb to about 2015). Concerning the study at large: In model experiments, template switching captured roughly one uniquely barcoded TCR beta cDNA molecule for every two T cells. The study measured age-related changes in TCR beta repertoire diversity using deep sequencing normalized with unique cDNA molecular identifiers. The donors were divided into four age groups: young (average approximately 16 years), middle-aged (over 35), aged (roughly 60) and long-lived (more than 75). Two additional independent replicas of 1 million unique cDNA reads from the same blood draw were analyzed for two donors (one aged 18 to 30 and one aged 80 or older). Donors of different ages were randomly distributed across sequencing lanes to avoid experimental bias. Overall study results and their limits: Conclusive comparison of naive and antigen-experienced compartments was prevented by the profiling of bulk unsorted PBMCs. Observed TCR beta diversity per million T cells fell roughly linearly with age, and a significant reduction was already apparent by age around 39. Observed TCR beta diversity correlated strongly with the percentage of naive T cells measured by flow cytometry. Donor CMV infection status was unknown, potentially confounding age-related changes in expanded clonotypes. The long-lived group showed more naive CD4+ T cells, fewer expanded clones and increased TCR diversity than the aged group, suggesting age selection. Estimates of total diversity from one million sequenced T cells were regarded as lower bounds and underestimates.

The CDR3, cysteine through phenylalanine, is 15 amino acids long. This entry keeps only the CDR3 DNA: 45 bases, framed from base 1. V loses 2 bases, J loses 1 base, and the germline ends lie 9 bases apart. As encoded in the germline V gene (reference sequence), CDR1 is DFQATT while CDR2 is SNEGSKA. Donors were under 40 systemically healthy Caucasian individuals from Russia aged about 6 to 100 years. Ten milliliters of peripheral blood were drawn from each donor into EDTA-treated Vacutainer tubes. Ficoll-Paque density-gradient centrifugation was used to isolate PBMCs, with at least 6.5 million per sample. Total RNA was extracted from PBMCs with Trizol reagent, with at least 6 micrograms obtained per sample. For every donor, flow cytometry on a PBMC aliquot measured the percentage of naive CD45RAhigh/CD27high T cells. A word on this clonotype: The antigen it recognizes is unknown. Within one base of it there is no much larger clone, and no base qualities were kept.

Library preparation employed 5' RACE. Instrument on record: Illumina HiSeq 2500. A second PCR of roughly 6 to 12 cycles was run with a J-beta primer mix and a sample-barcoded 5' primer. Each TCR beta cDNA molecule received a unique molecular identifier from a template-switch 5' adaptor carrying 12 random nucleotides. Each sample yielded at least 2.5 million CDR3-containing paired-end reads. All of the RNA was converted into first-strand cDNA using the Mint cDNA synthesis kit, with a TRBC-specific oligonucleotide serving as the primer. After uracil-DNA glycosylase treatment, a first 18-cycle PCR used universal primers M1SS and BC2_uni_R on all cDNA. In the authors' own workflow: For normalization, 1 million high-quality reads were randomly selected from each sample, with every read carrying a distinct molecular identifier. Reads sharing molecular identifiers were discarded rather than binned into consensus sequences. MiTCR, set to a Q25 quality threshold and the strictest error-elimination algorithm, was used for CDR3 identification, clonotype clustering and error correction. A nonparametric unseen species model with Euler transformation was used to estimate a lower bound on total TCR beta diversity. TCRdb reran the public reads through fastp at Q25 and MiXCR, keeping productive beta chains. When rows share a CDR3 protein, they turn into one entry using the most common DNA and genes. For this entry, the V and J calls and clone size follow TCRdb and not the study's own pipeline. Recorded for this sample are 710,000 or so distinct CDR3 sequences; about 20% of them occurred a single time. Jointly, the top ten make up under 25% of the sample.

Sequences were obtained from blood. This sequence was found in a man aged 65 to 79 in good health. This chain is built from TRBV20-1 and TRBJ2-6; the D gene is possibly TRBD1, with 6 bases matching. The bases read TGCAGTGCTAGATCACAGGGTTCTGGGGCCAACGTCCTGACTTTC. Translated, this gives CSARSQGSGANVLTF.